One sample yielded the 20 T cell receptor beta chains listed below, sequenced in a study of shared clonotypes between healthy human individuals. TCRdb's table, derived via immunoSEQ multiplex PCR, lists solely in-frame clones and lacks some. The table lists 2.3 million or so clones, 90% to 95% of them singletons. Source material: naive CD4+ T cells from PBMCs. Sample subset: CD45RA+ positively selected. The receptors were gathered from a man between 18 and 35 years old in good health. Some clones in this sample may be carry-over from other donors' samples.

This chain uses TRBV6-1 with TRBJ1-2; TRBD1 aligns across 10 bases. Germline-derived CDR1 and CDR2 are MNHNS and SASEGT. The CDR3 covers 14 residues. The V and J ends lost 4 bases and 6 bases, in that order; junction bases with no gene match: 5. CDR3 protein: CASSARTGGDGYTF. The CDR3 DNA reads as TGTGCCAGCAGTGCTCGGACAGGGGGGGATGGCTACACCTTC.

The J gene is TRBJ1-3, the V gene TRBV11-1; D is ambiguous. The CDR3 covers 13 residues. Looked up from germline, CDR1 is SGHAT and CDR2 is FQDESV (reference sequence). The V end lost 3 bases, the J end lost 0 bases, and 3 bases lay between the germline ends. CDR3 in amino acids: CASSFPSGNTIYF. As DNA, the CDR3 is TGTGCCAGCAGCTTCCCCTCTGGAAACACCATATATTTT.

The genes are TRBV19 and TRBJ2-7, with D maybe TRBD2 (5 bases). Trimming took 7 bases from V and 1 from J, leaving 14 bases between them. Germline CDR1 LNHDA, CDR2 SQIVND (reference sequence). The CDR3 loop spans 14 amino acids. The CDR3, as DNA: TGTGCCAGTAAGAGAGGGCATAAGTCCTACGAGCAGTACTTC. This sequence encodes CASKRGHKSYEQYF.

The chain uses TRBV9 and TRBJ2-3; D unclear. CDR3 length: 15 amino acids. The germline CDR1 and CDR2 sequences are SGDLS and YYNGEE. The V gene lost 1 base and the J gene lost 2 bases, with 11 bases spanning the gap. The CDR3 bases are TGTGCCAGCAGCGTACGGGTAGAAATCACAGATACGCAGTATTTT. Its protein is CASSVRVEITDTQYF.

The V and J genes are TRBV6-1 and TRBJ2-3, with D perhaps TRBD2 (6 bases). The CDR3 runs to 14 residues. In germline, CDR1 is MNHNS, CDR2 SASEGT. The V gene lost 10 bases and the J gene lost 2 bases, with 16 bases spanning the gap. CDR3 sequence (DNA): TGTGCCACCGTTCCCGCGGGAATCACAGATACGCAGTATTTT. Its protein is CATVPAGITDTQYF.

The rearrangement joins TRBV19 to TRBJ1-2, with unresolved D. Germline assignment: CDR1 LNHDA and CDR2 SQIVND (reference sequence). Trimming took off 7 bases at V and 8 bases at J, with 17 bases between the two ends. This CDR3 contains 13 residues. As DNA, the CDR3 is TGTGCCAGTATCCCCGAGGGAGGGAGGGGCTACACCTTC. Encoded protein: CASIPEGGRGYTF.

This clone was recorded once. Other nucleotide sequences from this sample produce the same CDR3. The CDR3 nucleotides read TGTGCCAGCAGCGTAGGGGGAGATACGCAGTATTTT. Residues: CASSVGGDTQYF. This chain links TRBV9 with TRBJ2-3; D unclear. CDR3 size: 12 residues. Germline V gene data show CDR1 as SGDLS and CDR2 as YYNGEE. Deletions cut 0 bases from V and 5 bases from J, with 4 bases between.

The chain is built from TRBV18 and TRBJ2-2; D is undetermined. CDR1 KGHSH and CDR2 LQKENI come from the germline V gene. The CDR3 consists of 17 residues. V gave up 1 base and J gave up 5 bases, with 17 bases separating them. The CDR3 coding sequence is TGTGCCAGCTCACCACTTAGTCTCGTGTCGGTGACCGGGGAGCTGTTTTTT. It yields the protein CASSPLSLVSVTGELFF.

This chain links TRBV29-1 with TRBJ2-7; TRBD1 or TRBD2 may be the D gene (5 bases each). The V end lost 7 bases, the J end lost 1 base, and 14 bases lay between the germline ends. The V gene's germline CDR1 is SQVTM and CDR2 ANQGSEA. This CDR3 spans 13 amino acids. The CDR3 DNA sequence: TGCAGCGCGGTTCGGGGCGGGTCCTACGAGCAGTACTTC. It specifies CSAVRGGSYEQYF.

This chain links TRBV4-1 with TRBJ2-7; the D is unclear. The germline gives CDR1 MGHRA, CDR2 YSYEKL. This CDR3 has 14 amino acids. V gave up 0 bases and J gave up 2 bases, with 8 bases separating them. In DNA form, the CDR3 reads TGCGCCAGCAGCCAAGATATGGGTGCCTACGAGCAGTACTTC. Its translation: CASSQDMGAYEQYF.

The CDR3 nucleotides read TGTGCCAGCAGTTACTCTCTAGCAGCCCACGAGCAGTACTTC. Translating gives CASSYSLAAHEQYF. The V call is TRBV6-5, the J call TRBJ2-7; the D gene is possibly TRBD2 (5 bases). The CDR3 runs 14 residues. Trimming pared 0 bases from V and 5 bases from J, leaving 11 bases between. CDR1 and CDR2 from the germline V gene are MNHEY and SVGAGI.

The gene calls are TRBV2 and TRBJ2-1; D is undetermined. V gave up 5 bases and J gave up 3 bases, with 11 bases separating them. The CDR3 extends over 14 amino acids. Germline V gives CDR1 SNHLY, CDR2 FYNNEI. The CDR3: CASSPELSYNEQFF. In nucleotides, the CDR3 is TGTGCCAGCAGTCCGGAACTCAGCTACAATGAGCAGTTCTTC. The whole variable domain, remainder taken from reference TRBV2 and TRBJ2-1, is EPEVTQTPSHQVTQMGQEVILRCVPISNHLYFYWYRQILGQKVEFLVSFYNNEISEKSEIFDDQFSVERPDGSNFTLKIRSTKLEDSAMYFCASSPELSYNEQFFGPGTRLTVL.

V gene TRBV11-2 combines with J gene TRBJ2-7; weak D call: TRBD1 (7 bases). Germline loops: CDR1 SGHAT, CDR2 FQNNGV. V was clipped by 4 bases and J by 6 bases, with 22 bases between them. The CDR3 loop spans 16 amino acids. CDR3 sequence: CASSYNPTGTVSEQYF. In DNA form, the CDR3 reads TGTGCCAGCAGCTACAACCCGACAGGGACTGTGTCCGAGCAGTACTTC. The whole variable domain, remainder taken from reference TRBV11-2 and TRBJ2-7, is EAGVAQSPRYKIIEKRQSVAFWCNPISGHATLYWYQQILGQGPKLLIQFQNNGVVDDSQLPKDRFSAERLKGVDSTLKIQPAKLEDSAVYLCASSYNPTGTVSEQYFGPGTRLTVT.

The CDR3 loop is CASSFGLAGVQETQYF. DNA of the CDR3: TGTGCCAGCAGCTTCGGACTAGCGGGAGTCCAAGAGACCCAGTACTTC. The chain couples TRBV5-4 to TRBJ2-5, with 13 bases lining up with TRBD2. Trimming cost V 2 bases and J 1 base; bases outside gene matches: 2. This CDR3 comprises 16 residues. Per the germline V gene, CDR1 is SGHNT and CDR2 is YYREEE (reference sequence).

The J gene is TRBJ1-5, the V gene TRBV30; D gene uncertain. Germline lookup yields CDR1 GTSNPN and CDR2 SVGIG (reference sequence). V lost 0 bases to trimming and J lost 9 bases, with 9 bases between them. The CDR3 has 12 residues. CDR3 protein: CAWSVGPRPQHF. CDR3 nucleotide sequence: TGTGCCTGGAGTGTAGGTCCCCGGCCCCAGCATTTT. Full variable domain (missing parts from reference TRBV30 and TRBJ1-5): SQTIHQWPATLVQPVGSPLSLECTVEGTSNPNLYWYRQAAGRGLQLLFYSVGIGQISSEVPQNLSASRPQDRQFILSSKKLLLSDSGFYLCAWSVGPRPQHFGDGTRLSIL.

Concerning this clone itself: This CDR3 is also generated by other DNA sequences in the sample. CDR3 region: CASSLASSSYNEQFF. The CDR3 DNA follows: TGTGCCAGCAGCTTAGCCTCGAGCTCCTACAATGAGCAGTTCTTC. The chain uses TRBV11-2 and TRBJ2-1; D not certain. CDR1 SGHAT and CDR2 FQNNGV come from the germline V gene. The CDR3 covers 15 residues. Trimming pared 1 base from V and 0 bases from J, leaving 7 bases between.

The chain combines TRBV30 with TRBJ2-4, with D possibly matching TRBD1 (5 bases). Trimming cost V 0 bases and J 15 bases, with 12 bases left between them. Germline-derived CDR1 and CDR2 are GTSNPN and SVGIG (reference sequence). The CDR3 runs 11 residues. The CDR3: CAWSVQGKAYF. The CDR3 DNA sequence: TGTGCCTGGAGTGTGCAGGGTAAAGCGTACTTC. The complete variable domain, with remaining parts taken from reference TRBV30 and TRBJ2-4, reads SQTIHQWPATLVQPVGSPLSLECTVEGTSNPNLYWYRQAAGRGLQLLFYSVGIGQISSEVPQNLSASRPQDRQFILSSKKLLLSDSGFYLCAWSVQGKAYFGAGTRLSVL.

This sequence joins TRBV18 and TRBJ1-4, with TRBD1 as a possible D gene (6 bases). The CDR3 runs 14 residues. Trimming cost V 3 bases and J 7 bases, with 12 bases left between them. The germline V gene has CDR1 KGHSH and CDR2 LQKENI. CDR3 region: CASSPTGRSEKLFF. The CDR3 DNA sequence: TGTGCCAGCTCACCTACAGGGCGCAGTGAAAAACTGTTTTTT. The full variable domain, completed using reference TRBV18 and TRBJ1-4, is NAGVMQNPRHLVRRRGQEARLRCSPMKGHSHVYWYRQLPEEGLKFMVYLQKENIIDESGMPKERFSAEFPKEGPSILRIQQVVRGDSAAYFCASSPTGRSEKLFFGSGTQLSVL.

J is TRBJ2-1 and V is TRBV7-3, with 7 bases matching TRBD2. The germline CDR1 and CDR2 sequences are SGHTA and FQGTGA. V was clipped by 1 base and J by 7 bases; unmatched bases: 10. There are 16 residues in the CDR3. CDR3 amino acids: CASSLRGRGAANEQFF. DNA for the CDR3: TGTGCCAGCAGCTTAAGGGGGAGGGGCGCGGCGAATGAGCAGTTCTTC.

The chain joins TRBV2 to TRBJ2-3, with TRBD2 identical over 9 bases. Germline assignment: CDR1 SNHLY and CDR2 FYNNEI. CDR3 length: 15 residues. Trimming cost V 7 bases and J 6 bases; bases outside gene matches: 11. The chain's CDR3 is CASIHRSGSHDTQYF. Here the CDR3 DNA reads TGTGCCAGCATTCACCGTAGCGGGAGTCATGATACGCAGTATTTT.